This T cell receptor (beta chain) was identified in a study of shared clonotypes between healthy human individuals. Findings of the study overall: A limitation of the genetic and exposure-history diversity represented arose from few donors.

The authors ran the assay at deep level. TCRdb's table, derived via immunoSEQ multiplex PCR, lists solely in-frame clones and lacks some. The sample shows hundreds of thousands of clones, 92% of them seen only once. The CDR3 contains 13 residues. The V gene lost 4 bases and the J gene lost 2 bases, with 9 bases spanning the gap. The germline V gene has CDR1 LNHDA and CDR2 SQIVND (reference sequence). Positively selected for CCR7, the CD45RO-negative cells used as naive CD8 cells excluded terminally differentiated effector memory CD45RA+ cells. With regard to this clone: Its antigen is not identified.

The sequence derives from a man younger than 45 in good health. V usage is TRBV19 and J usage is TRBJ2-7, with D possibly being TRBD1 or TRBD2 (5 bases each). Material: naive CD8+ T cells sorted from blood. DNA for the CDR3: TGTGCCAGTAGTACCGGGGCACCCTACGAGCAGTACTTC. It encodes CASSTGAPYEQYF.